The TCR beta chain described here comes from a study of regulatory and conventional T cells in RAG deficiency (dated by TCRdb to about 2017). Background on the whole study: To compare the diversity and composition of the repertoires of Treg, conventional CD4+ and CD8+ T cells between RAG-deficient patients and healthy controls, the study applied high-throughput TCR beta sequencing.

On this clone: This clone's antigen is unknown. No much larger clone is present one base from it, and per-base qualities are unavailable.

Receptors were amplified or captured by the immunoSEQ multiplex PCR assay. Genomic DNA from the sorted T-cell subsets was used to amplify rearranged TCR beta chain products, which were then sequenced. As for how the authors treated the data: Shannon entropy and Simpson indices were used to measure the diversity of productive TCR beta rearrangements in each repertoire. Clonal expansion was assessed using the summed frequency of the 100 most abundant productive TCR beta clonotypes among total reads. The TRB repertoires were evaluated with a self-reactivity index based on amino acid usage at CDR3beta positions 6 and 7. Two-way ANOVA was used for repertoire analyses, while Student t or Mann-Whitney tests were used for flow cytometric analyses. The clones in this table, taken by TCRdb from immuneACCESS, are in-frame only. Not every clone is retained; where verified, under half of the shortfall comes from an unresolved V gene, and the cause of the rest is unknown. Clone size and the V and J calls come from that table; the DNA yielded D and trimming. Within this sample are around 20,000 clones, with approximately 95% of them counted one time only. The top ten hold 1% to 1.5% of the sample.

Before genomic DNA was extracted, conventional CD4+ T cells were isolated from blood as CD25-low CD127-high cells. Roughly eight healthy control donors served as the comparison group for repertoire analyses. V ends up 0 bases short and J 1 base short, with an unmatched junction base count of 5. The CDR3 contains 16 residues, cysteine and phenylalanine counted. Only the CDR3 part of the read is kept: 48 bases, read in frame from the first base. Per the germline V gene (reference sequence), GTSNPN is the CDR1 and SVGIG is the CDR2. Beyond this particular receptor, the publication reports: In Omenn syndrome patients, sorted CD25-high CD127-low cells may represent peripherally activated cells rather than bona fide Treg cells. Unique TCR beta sequences from Treg cells were about 100-fold fewer in Omenn syndrome and CID/AS patients than controls, versus about 9.9-fold for other subsets. Some T-cell subset analyses were not done for some subjects. Shorter CDR3 lengths were found in all patient T-cell subsets, and >75% Treg-Tconv repertoire overlap at nucleotide and amino acid level was observed in Omenn syndrome patients. Compared with control T-cell subpopulations, RAG-deficient patients had much lower Shannon entropy and higher Simpson indices.

These sequences were also reported in another study, on regulatory T cells. As noted in the second study: The multiplex PCR relied on 52 forward TRBV primers and 13 reverse TRBJ primers, and amplification bias was corrected through assay-based and computational methods. Restricted unique TRB V-J pairs and skewed V and J gene usage were observed in patient repertoires, most markedly in regulatory T cells. The study compared T-cell receptor beta repertoires of sorted regulatory, conventional CD4+ and CD8+ T cells between CD3G-deficient patients and healthy controls. Peripheral blood mononuclear cells were isolated by Ficoll density separation. Within the immunoSEQ assay, multiplex PCR amplified rearranged TRB loci from genomic DNA. TRB amplicons were sequenced using an Illumina HiSeq platform. Raw sequences were error-filtered and aligned to reference gene sequences by custom algorithms and were subsequently analyzed with the immunoSEQ online tools. The frequencies of productive and nonproductive TRB rearrangements were evaluated among unique sequences as well as among total sequences. For group comparisons, t tests, Mann-Whitney tests or two-way ANOVA were performed in Prism software.

The chain uses TRBV30 and TRBJ2-3; TRBD2 fits 9 bases in the junction. Sample: CD25- CD4+ T cells sorted from blood. The sequence came from a human donor in good health. CDR3 loop: CAWSVRRGGGTDTQYF. In nucleotides, the sequence is TGTGCCTGGAGTGTACGGCGGGGGGGAGGCACAGATACGCAGTATTTT.